The 6 T cell receptor beta chains below come from one sample, sequenced in a study of T cells after yellow fever vaccination. TCRdb ran MiXCR on the 5' RACE reads and lists one entry per CDR3 protein. The data contain around 350,000 distinct CDR3 sequences, approximately 10% of them seen just once; the ten biggest clones take up roughly 18%. The sample here was PBMCs, taken on the day of the first yellow fever vaccination. Every receptor here comes from a man aged 18 to 29 who received the YFV17D yellow fever vaccine.

J is TRBJ1-5 and V is TRBV28; D unclear. V lost 6 bases to trimming and J lost 0 bases, with 24 bases between them. Germline V gene data show CDR1 as MDHEN and CDR2 as SYDVKM. This CDR3 spans 19 amino acids. The CDR3 sequence is CASSLGLQYFPYSNQPQHF. CDR3 sequence (DNA): TGTGCCAGCAGCTTGGGTCTACAGTACTTCCCTTATAGCAATCAGCCCCAGCATTTT.

In this sample, this clonotype turned up a few times. The chain is built from TRBV6-5 and TRBJ2-1; TRBD2 is a possible D gene (7 bases). There are 13 residues in the CDR3. Trimming left V 2 bases short and J 12 bases short, with 14 bases between. Germline assignment: CDR1 MNHEY and CDR2 SVGAGI. In nucleotides, the CDR3 is TGTGCCAGCAGTTACGGGGCGGGGGCCCGGCAGTTCTTC. It translates to CASSYGAGARQFF.

This chain uses TRBV9 with TRBJ2-7; D remains ambiguous. The CDR3 extends over 15 amino acids. Germline V gene sequence: CDR1 SGDLS, CDR2 YYNGEE. Trimming took off 4 bases at V and 3 bases at J, with 17 bases between the two ends. The CDR3 reads CASSKGVGELYEQYF. CDR3 sequence (DNA): TGTGCCAGCAGCAAAGGTGTGGGTGAGCTCTACGAGCAGTACTTC.

CDR3 loop: CASSGGGQGHWVGSPLHF. The CDR3 DNA is TGTGCCTCCAGCGGTGGGGGACAGGGTCATTGGGTTGGTTCACCCCTCCACTTT. V gene TRBV3-1 combines with J gene TRBJ1-6, with TRBD1 matching 9 bases. Per germline, CDR1 LGHDT and CDR2 YNNKEL (reference sequence). V gave up 11 bases and J gave up 9 bases; unmatched junction bases: 23. This CDR3 comprises 18 residues.

This clonotype was detected only a few times. The chain links TRBV10-3 to TRBJ2-7, with TRBD2 identical over 15 bases. The germline V gene has CDR1 ENHRY and CDR2 SYGVKD. This CDR3 contains 16 residues. Losses at the gene ends were 6 bases for V and 5 bases for J; bases not matched to a gene: 8. The CDR3 here is CAISGLAGGFFHEQYF. CDR3 DNA sequence: TGTGCCATCAGCGGACTAGCGGGGGGGTTTTTTCACGAGCAGTACTTC.

This sequence joins TRBV12-3 or TRBV12-4 and TRBJ2-5; D is possibly TRBD1 (5 bases). V shed 2 bases and J shed 7 bases, with 8 bases lying between them. The CDR3 has 12 residues. The CDR3 sequence is CASSLFQGTQYF. The CDR3 region has the DNA TGTGCCAGCAGTTTATTTCAGGGGACCCAGTACTTC.